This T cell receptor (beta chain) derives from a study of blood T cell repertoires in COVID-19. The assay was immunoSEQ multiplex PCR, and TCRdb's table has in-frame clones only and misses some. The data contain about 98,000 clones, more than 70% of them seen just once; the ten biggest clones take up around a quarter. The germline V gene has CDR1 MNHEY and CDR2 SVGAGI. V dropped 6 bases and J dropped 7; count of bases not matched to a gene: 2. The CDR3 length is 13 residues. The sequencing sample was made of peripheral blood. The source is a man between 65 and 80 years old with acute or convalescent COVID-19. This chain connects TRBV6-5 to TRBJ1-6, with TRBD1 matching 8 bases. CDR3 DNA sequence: TGTGCCAGCAGGACAGGGGAGAATTCACCCCTCCACTTT. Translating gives CASRTGENSPLHF.